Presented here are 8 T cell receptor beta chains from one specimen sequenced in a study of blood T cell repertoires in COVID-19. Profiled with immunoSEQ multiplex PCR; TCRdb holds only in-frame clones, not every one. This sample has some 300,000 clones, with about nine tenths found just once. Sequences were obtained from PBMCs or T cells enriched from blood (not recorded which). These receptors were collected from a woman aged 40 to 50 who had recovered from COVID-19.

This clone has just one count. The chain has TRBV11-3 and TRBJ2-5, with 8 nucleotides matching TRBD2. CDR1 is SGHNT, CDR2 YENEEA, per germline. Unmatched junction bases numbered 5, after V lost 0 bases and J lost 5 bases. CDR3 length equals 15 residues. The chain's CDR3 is CASSLEFSGTETQYF. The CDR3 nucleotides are TGTGCCAGCAGCTTAGAATTTAGCGGGACGGAGACCCAGTACTTC. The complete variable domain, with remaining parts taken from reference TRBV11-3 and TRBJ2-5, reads EAGVVQSPRYKIIEKKQPVAFWCNPISGHNTLYWYLQNLGQGPELLIRYENEEAVDDSQLPKDRFSAERLKGVDSTLKIQPAELGDSAVYLCASSLEFSGTETQYFGPGTRLLVL.

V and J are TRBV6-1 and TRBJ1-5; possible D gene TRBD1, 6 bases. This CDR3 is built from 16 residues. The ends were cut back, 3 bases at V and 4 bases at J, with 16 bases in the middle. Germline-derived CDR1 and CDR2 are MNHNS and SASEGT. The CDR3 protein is CASSDVIFQGNQPQHF. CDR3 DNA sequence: TGTGCCAGCAGTGATGTGATATTTCAGGGGAATCAGCCCCAGCATTTT.

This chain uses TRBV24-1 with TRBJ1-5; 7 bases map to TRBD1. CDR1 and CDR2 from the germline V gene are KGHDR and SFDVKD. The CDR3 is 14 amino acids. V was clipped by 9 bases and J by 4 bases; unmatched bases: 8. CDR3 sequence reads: CATSQTGPNQPQHF. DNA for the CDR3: TGTGCCACCTCCCAGACAGGGCCAAATCAGCCCCAGCATTTT.

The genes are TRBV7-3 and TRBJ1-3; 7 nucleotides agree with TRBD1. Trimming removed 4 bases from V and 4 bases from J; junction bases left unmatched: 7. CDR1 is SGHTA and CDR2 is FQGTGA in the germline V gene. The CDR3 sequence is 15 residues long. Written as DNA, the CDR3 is TGTGCCAGCAGCTACGCTCCGGGACAGGGAAACACCATATATTTT. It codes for CASSYAPGQGNTIYF.

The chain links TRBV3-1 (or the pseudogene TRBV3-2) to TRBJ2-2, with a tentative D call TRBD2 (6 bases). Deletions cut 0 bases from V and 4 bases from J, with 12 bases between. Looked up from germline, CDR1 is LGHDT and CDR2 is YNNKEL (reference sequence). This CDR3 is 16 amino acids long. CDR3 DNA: TGTGCCAGCAGCCAAGACGTGGGAGCGGGCACCGGGGAGCTGTTTTTT. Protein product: CASSQDVGAGTGELFF.

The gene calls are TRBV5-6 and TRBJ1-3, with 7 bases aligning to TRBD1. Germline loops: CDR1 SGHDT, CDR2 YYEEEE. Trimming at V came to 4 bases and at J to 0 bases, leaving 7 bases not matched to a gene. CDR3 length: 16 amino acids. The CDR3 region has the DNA TGTGCCAGCAGCCCAGCAACAGGGGCCTCTGGAAACACCATATATTTT. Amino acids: CASSPATGASGNTIYF.

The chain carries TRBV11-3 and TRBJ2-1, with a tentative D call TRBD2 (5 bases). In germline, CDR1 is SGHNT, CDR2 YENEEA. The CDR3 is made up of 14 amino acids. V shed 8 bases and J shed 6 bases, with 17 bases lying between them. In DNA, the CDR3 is TGTGCCAGCTGGCAGGACTCGAGTGGCAATGAGCAGTTCTTC. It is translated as CASWQDSSGNEQFF.

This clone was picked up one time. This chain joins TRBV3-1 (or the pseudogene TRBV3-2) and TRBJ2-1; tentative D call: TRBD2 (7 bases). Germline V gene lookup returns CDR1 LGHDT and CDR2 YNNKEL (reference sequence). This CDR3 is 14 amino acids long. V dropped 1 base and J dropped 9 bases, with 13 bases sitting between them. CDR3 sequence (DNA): TGTGCCAGCAGCCAAGCGGGGGGCCGGACTGAGCAGTTCTTC. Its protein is CASSQAGGRTEQFF.